This TCR beta chain was found in a study of blood T cell repertoires in COVID-19. Background on the study: Whether acute or convalescent, the COVID-19 samples came from the United States, Italy and Spain. The cDNA or gDNA used as material had been derived from T cells, B-cell-depleted T cells, or PBMCs.

In the study's own analysis: The assay estimated nucleated cells by amplifying reference gene primers. Data came from immunoSEQ multiplex PCR; TCRdb stores just in-frame clones and leaves some out. V, J and clone size reflect that table, while D and trimming were determined from the DNA. The sample shows some 330,000 clones, roughly 90% of them seen only once. The Seattle patients joined while their infection was active and were tracked longitudinally afterward. V shed 5 bases and J 2 bases; nucleotides not matched to a gene: 16. CDR1 is SNHLY and CDR2 is FYNNEI in the germline V gene. The CDR3 has 19 amino acids.

The TCR sequence derives from a woman aged 25 to 39 with COVID-19, enrolled during active disease. The V and J genes are TRBV2 and TRBJ1-5; 9 nucleotides match TRBD1. The sample taken for sequencing was peripheral blood. The chain's CDR3 is CASSFWPGQGSGGNQPQHF. CDR3 in DNA: TGTGCCAGCAGTTTCTGGCCGGGACAGGGTTCGGGGGGCAATCAGCCCCAGCATTTT. The full variable domain, rest sourced from reference TRBV2 and TRBJ1-5, is EPEVTQTPSHQVTQMGQEVILRCVPISNHLYFYWYRQILGQKVEFLVSFYNNEISEKSEIFDDQFSVERPDGSNFTLKIRSTKLEDSAMYFCASSFWPGQGSGGNQPQHFGDGTRLSIL.